The text below deals with one T cell receptor (beta chain). The sample comes from a study of CD8+ T cells in alopecia areata. The germline V gene encodes CDR1 GTSNPN and CDR2 SVGIG (reference sequence). V dropped 0 bases and J dropped 12 bases, with 9 bases sitting between them. CDR3 length equals 11 residues. Sequencing used cDNA as its template, made by extracting RNA and reverse transcribing it. Assay used: immunoSEQ multiplex PCR; TCRdb lists only in-frame clones, some missing. In the table there are 75,000 to 100,000 clones, about 45% of which are singletons. This receptor was identified in a human donor with alopecia areata. Sequencing was carried out using CD4+ T cells sorted from blood. The chain has TRBV30 and TRBJ2-1; the D is unclear. The CDR3 region has the DNA TGTGCCTGGAGTGTGAACTTTCGGCAGTTCTTC. Translation gives CAWSVNFRQFF.